This T cell receptor (beta chain) was captured by sequencing in a study of control samples from healthy donors and cancer patients. The repertoire was sequenced with immunoSEQ multiplex PCR; TCRdb's copy has only in-frame clones and lacks some. The sample lists tens of thousands of clones; over 70% were seen once. Germline trimming cut 1 base from V and 6 bases from J; bases unmatched to any gene: 3. The length of the CDR3 is 14 residues. Germline V gives CDR1 GTSNPN, CDR2 SVGIG (reference sequence). In the case of this clone: This sample includes further DNA sequences coding for the same CDR3.

Sequencing was done on a sample of blood. The rearrangement joins TRBV30 to TRBJ1-5; TRBD1 matches at 10 bases. This receptor was taken from a man aged 45-65 years in good health. This CDR3 reads CAWSADRGGQPQHF. The CDR3 DNA sequence: TGTGCCTGGAGTGCGGACAGGGGGGGTCAGCCCCAGCATTTT.